This TCR beta chain was found in a study of blood T cell repertoires in COVID-19. Overall study: Samples taken during acute and convalescent COVID-19 were collected in the United States, Italy and Spain.

This CDR3 is built from 15 residues. V gave up 0 bases and J gave up 1 base, with 7 bases separating them. CDR1 is SGHRS, CDR2 YFSETQ, per germline. Study processing details: From reference gene primer amplification, estimates of nucleated cell counts were derived. The protocol was immunoSEQ multiplex PCR, while the TCRdb copy is restricted to in-frame clones and leaves out a portion. D and trimming come from the DNA, and the V and J calls and clone size come from that table. Among about 110,000 clones listed, over 80% were seen once. The origin of this receptor is a woman aged 55-69 years with acute or convalescent COVID-19. The rearrangement uses TRBV5-1 and TRBJ2-2, with no clear D. Sequencing used peripheral blood. CDR3 in DNA: TGCGCCAGCAGCTTGGTCGGGTGGAACACCGGGGAGCTGTTTTTT. It specifies CASSLVGWNTGELFF.